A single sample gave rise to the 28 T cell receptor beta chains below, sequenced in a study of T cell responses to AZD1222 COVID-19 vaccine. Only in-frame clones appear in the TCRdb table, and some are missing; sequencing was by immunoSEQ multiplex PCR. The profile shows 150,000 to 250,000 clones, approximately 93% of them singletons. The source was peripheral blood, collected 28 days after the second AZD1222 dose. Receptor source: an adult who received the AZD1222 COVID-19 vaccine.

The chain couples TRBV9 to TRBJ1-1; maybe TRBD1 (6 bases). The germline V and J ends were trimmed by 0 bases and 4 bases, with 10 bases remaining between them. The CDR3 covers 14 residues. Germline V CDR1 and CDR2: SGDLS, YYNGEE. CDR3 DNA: TGTGCCAGCAGCGTAGCAGGGGTGGGCACTGAAGCTTTCTTT. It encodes CASSVAGVGTEAFF.

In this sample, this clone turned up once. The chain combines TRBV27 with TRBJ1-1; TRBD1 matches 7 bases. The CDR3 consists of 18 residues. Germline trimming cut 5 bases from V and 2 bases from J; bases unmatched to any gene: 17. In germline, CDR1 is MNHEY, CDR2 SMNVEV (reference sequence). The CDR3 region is CASSPGGRGRVPNTEAFF. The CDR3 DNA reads TGTGCCAGCAGTCCAGGAGGGAGGGGGCGAGTTCCCAACACTGAAGCTTTCTTT.

CDR3: CASSLAAGGRRAYEQYF. CDR3 in DNA: TGTGCCAGCAGTTTAGCGGCCGGTGGCAGGAGAGCCTACGAGCAGTACTTC. J is TRBJ2-7 and V is TRBV28; no clear D gene. This CDR3 region has 17 residues. Germline V lookup: CDR1 MDHEN, CDR2 SYDVKM. V was trimmed by 2 bases and J by 2 bases, leaving 19 bases between them.

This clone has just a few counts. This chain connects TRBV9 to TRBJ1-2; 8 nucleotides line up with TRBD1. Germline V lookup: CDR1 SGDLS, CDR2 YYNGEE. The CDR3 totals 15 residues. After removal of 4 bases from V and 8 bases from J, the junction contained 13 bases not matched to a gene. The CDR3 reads CASSSVQDRVYGYTF. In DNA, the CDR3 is TGTGCCAGCAGCTCCGTCCAGGACAGGGTTTACGGCTACACCTTC.

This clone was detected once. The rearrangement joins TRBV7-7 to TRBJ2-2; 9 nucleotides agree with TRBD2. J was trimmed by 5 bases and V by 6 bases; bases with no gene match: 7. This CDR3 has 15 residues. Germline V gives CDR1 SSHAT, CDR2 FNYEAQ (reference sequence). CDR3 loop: CASSLSGGPTGELFF. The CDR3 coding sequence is TGTGCCAGCAGTTTAAGCGGGGGGCCGACCGGGGAGCTGTTTTTT.

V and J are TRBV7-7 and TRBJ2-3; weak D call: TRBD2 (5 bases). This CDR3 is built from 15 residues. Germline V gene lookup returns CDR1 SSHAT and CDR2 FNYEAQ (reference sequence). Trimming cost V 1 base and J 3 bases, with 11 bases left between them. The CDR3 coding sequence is TGTGCCAGCAGCTTAGGGGGAGTTATGACAGATACGCAGTATTTT. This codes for CASSLGGVMTDTQYF.

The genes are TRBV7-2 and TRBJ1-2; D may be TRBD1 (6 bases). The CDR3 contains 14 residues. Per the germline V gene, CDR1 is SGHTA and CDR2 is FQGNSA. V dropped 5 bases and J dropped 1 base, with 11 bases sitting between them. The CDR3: CASSVRDINYGYTF. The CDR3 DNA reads TGTGCCAGCAGCGTCCGGGACATTAACTATGGCTACACCTTC.

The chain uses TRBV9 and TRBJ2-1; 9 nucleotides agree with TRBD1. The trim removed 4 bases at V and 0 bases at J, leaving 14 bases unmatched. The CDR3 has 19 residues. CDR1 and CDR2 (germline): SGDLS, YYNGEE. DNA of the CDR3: TGTGCCAGCAGCTTACGGACAGGGGTCATCCTCAGCTCCTACAATGAGCAGTTCTTC. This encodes CASSLRTGVILSSYNEQFF.

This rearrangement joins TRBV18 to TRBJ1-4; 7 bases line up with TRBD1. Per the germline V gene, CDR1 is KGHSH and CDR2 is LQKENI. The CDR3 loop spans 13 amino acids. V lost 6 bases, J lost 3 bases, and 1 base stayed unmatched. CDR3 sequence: CASSGTANEKLFF. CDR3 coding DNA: TGTGCCAGCTCCGGGACAGCTAATGAAAAACTGTTTTTT.

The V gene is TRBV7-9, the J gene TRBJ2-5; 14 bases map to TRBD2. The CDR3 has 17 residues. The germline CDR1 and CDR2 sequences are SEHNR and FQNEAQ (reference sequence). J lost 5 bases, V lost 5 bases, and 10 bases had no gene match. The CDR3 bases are TGTGCCAGCAGCGCCCCGACTAGCGGGGGGGGTAGGGAGACCCAGTACTTC. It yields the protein CASSAPTSGGGRETQYF.

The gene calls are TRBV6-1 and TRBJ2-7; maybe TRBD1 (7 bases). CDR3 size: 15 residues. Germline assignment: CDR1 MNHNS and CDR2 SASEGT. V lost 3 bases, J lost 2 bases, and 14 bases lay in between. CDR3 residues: CASSERQGGTYEQYF. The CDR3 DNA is TGTGCCAGCAGTGAGAGGCAGGGGGGTACCTACGAGCAGTACTTC.

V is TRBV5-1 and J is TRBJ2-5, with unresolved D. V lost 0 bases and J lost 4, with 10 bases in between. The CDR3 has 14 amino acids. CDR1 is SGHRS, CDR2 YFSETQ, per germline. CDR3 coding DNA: TGCGCCAGCAGCTTGGTTATGACAAGAGAGACCCAGTACTTC. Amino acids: CASSLVMTRETQYF.

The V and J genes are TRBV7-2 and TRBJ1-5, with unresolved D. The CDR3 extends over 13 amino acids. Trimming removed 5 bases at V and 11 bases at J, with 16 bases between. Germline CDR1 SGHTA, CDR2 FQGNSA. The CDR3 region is CASSLGPEGAQHF. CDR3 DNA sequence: TGTGCCAGCAGCCTAGGGCCCGAGGGAGCCCAGCATTTT.

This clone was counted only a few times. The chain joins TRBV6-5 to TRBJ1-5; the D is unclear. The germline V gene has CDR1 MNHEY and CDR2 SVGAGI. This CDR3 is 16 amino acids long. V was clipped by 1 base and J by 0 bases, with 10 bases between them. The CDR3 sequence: CASSYYPLLSNQPQHF. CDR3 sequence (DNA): TGTGCCAGCAGTTACTACCCTCTCCTTAGCAATCAGCCCCAGCATTTT.

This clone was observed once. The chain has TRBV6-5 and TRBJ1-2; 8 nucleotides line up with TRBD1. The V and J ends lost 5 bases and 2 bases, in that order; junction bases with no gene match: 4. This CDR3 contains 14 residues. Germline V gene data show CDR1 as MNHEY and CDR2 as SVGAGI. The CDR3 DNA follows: TGTGCCAGCAGTCTCAGGGGGCCCAACTATGGCTACACCTTC. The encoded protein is CASSLRGPNYGYTF.

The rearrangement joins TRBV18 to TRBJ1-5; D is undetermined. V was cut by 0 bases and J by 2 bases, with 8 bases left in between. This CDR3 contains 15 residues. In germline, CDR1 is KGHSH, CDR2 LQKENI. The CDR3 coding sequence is TGTGCCAGCTCACCACCGGGGTTGGGCAATCAGCCCCAGCATTTT. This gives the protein CASSPPGLGNQPQHF.

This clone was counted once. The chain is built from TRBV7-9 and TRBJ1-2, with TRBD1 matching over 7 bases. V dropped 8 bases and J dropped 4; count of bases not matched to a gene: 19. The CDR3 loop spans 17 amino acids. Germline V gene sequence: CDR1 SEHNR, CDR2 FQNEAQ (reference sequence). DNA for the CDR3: TGTGCCAGCTTCCCGAGTTCGTTGAGGGGGCAAGGCTATGGCTACACCTTC. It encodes CASFPSSLRGQGYGYTF.

In DNA, the CDR3 is TGCGCCAGCAGCCTACAGGGTATTGTAACTAATGAAAAACTGTTTTTT. Its translation is CASSLQGIVTNEKLFF. V gene TRBV4-1 combines with J gene TRBJ1-4; possible D gene TRBD1, 6 bases. The CDR3 is 16 residues long. With 4 bases removed from V and 1 base from J, the gap between germline ends came to 13 bases. The germline CDR1 and CDR2 sequences are MGHRA and YSYEKL.

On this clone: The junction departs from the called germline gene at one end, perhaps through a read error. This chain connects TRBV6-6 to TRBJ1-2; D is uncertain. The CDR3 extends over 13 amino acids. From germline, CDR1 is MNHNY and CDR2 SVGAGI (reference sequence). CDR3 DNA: TGTGCCGGCAGTTACGCGGCCCGACCGGGCTACACCTTC. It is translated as CAGSYAARPGYTF.

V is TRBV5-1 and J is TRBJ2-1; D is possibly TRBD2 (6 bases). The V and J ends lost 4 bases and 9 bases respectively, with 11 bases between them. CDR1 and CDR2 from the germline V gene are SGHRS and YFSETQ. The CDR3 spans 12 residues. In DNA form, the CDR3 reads TGCGCCAGCAGCAAGCAGGAGGGTGAGCAGTTCTTC. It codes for CASSKQEGEQFF.

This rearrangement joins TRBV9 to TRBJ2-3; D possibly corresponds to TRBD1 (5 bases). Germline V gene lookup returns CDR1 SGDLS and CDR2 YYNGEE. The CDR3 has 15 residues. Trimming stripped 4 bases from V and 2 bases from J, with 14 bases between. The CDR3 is CASSTTEYITDTQYF. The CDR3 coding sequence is TGTGCCAGCAGCACGACAGAATATATCACAGATACGCAGTATTTT.

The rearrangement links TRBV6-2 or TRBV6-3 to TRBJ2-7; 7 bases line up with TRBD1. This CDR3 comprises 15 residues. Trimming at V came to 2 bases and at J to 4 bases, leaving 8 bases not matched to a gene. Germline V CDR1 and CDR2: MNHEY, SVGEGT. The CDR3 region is CASSYPRGQTYEQYF. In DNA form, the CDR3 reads TGTGCCAGCAGTTACCCGAGGGGACAGACATACGAGCAGTACTTC.

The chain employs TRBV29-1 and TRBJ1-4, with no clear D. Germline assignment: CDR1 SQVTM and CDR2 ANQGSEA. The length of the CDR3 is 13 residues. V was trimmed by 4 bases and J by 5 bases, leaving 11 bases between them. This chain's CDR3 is CSVGEAGNEKLFF. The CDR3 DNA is TGCAGCGTTGGTGAAGCTGGGAATGAAAAACTGTTTTTT.

CDR3 residues: CASSVTTQGANYGYTF. The CDR3 bases are TGTGCCAGCAGCGTAACCACGCAGGGGGCGAACTATGGCTACACCTTC. This sequence joins TRBV7-9 and TRBJ1-2; 8 positions agree with TRBD1. With 5 bases clipped from V and 2 bases from J, the junction kept 10 bases outside the gene matches. The CDR3 has 16 residues. Germline loops: CDR1 SEHNR, CDR2 FQNEAQ (reference sequence).

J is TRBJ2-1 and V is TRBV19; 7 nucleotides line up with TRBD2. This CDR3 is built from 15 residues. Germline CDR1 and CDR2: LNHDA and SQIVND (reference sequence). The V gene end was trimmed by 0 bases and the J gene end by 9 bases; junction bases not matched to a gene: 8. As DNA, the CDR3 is TGTGCCAGTAGTATAGAGGGAGGGCTCAGGACTGAGCAGTTCTTC. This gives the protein CASSIEGGLRTEQFF.

The CDR3 protein is CASSLEGSNYGYTF. In DNA form, the CDR3 reads TGTGCCAGCAGCTTGGAGGGGAGTAACTATGGCTACACCTTC. The rearrangement joins TRBV5-4 to TRBJ1-2, with a possible D match to TRBD1 (5 bases). In germline, CDR1 is SGHNT, CDR2 YYREEE (reference sequence). This CDR3 comprises 14 residues. The V end was cut by 0 bases, the J end by 1 base, with 7 bases between.

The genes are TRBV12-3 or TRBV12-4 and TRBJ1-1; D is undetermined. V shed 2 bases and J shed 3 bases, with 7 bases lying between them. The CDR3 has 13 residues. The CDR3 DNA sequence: TGTGCCAGCAGTTTAAAGGGAGACACTGAAGCTTTCTTT. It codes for CASSLKGDTEAFF.

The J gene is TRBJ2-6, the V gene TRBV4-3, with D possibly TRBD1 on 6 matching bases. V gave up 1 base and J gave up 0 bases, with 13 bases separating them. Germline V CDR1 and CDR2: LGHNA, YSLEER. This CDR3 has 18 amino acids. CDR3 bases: TGCGCCAGCAGCCAAGCCGGACAGCGTTTCTCTGGGGCCAACGTCCTGACTTTC. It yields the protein CASSQAGQRFSGANVLTF.